This is a list of T cell receptor beta chains from one sample in a study of cytomegalovirus exposure and HLA in healthy donors. Profiling relied on immunoSEQ multiplex PCR, and the TCRdb table lists in-frame clones only, not all of them. The data contain 95,000 to 100,000 clones, over 60% of them singletons. Sequenced input: PBMCs. The receptors were gathered from a human donor in good health. The CDR3 runs from the conserved cysteine through the conserved F or W. Fields, in order: CDR3 protein, CDR3 DNA, J gene, D gene, clone size, V gene. The D gene is left open where the match is weak. Only some rows state a clone size, as once, few, many or a class for expanded clones.

cdr3_aa: CASSVQALGANVLTF
cdr3_nt: TGTGCCAGTAGTGTACAGGCCCTTGGGGCCAACGTCCTGACTTTC
j_call: TRBJ2-6
d_call: -
clone_size: -
v_call: TRBV19

cdr3_aa: CASSLGRGGPTETQYF
cdr3_nt: TGTGCCAGCAGCTTAGGTCGGGGGGGCCCGACGGAGACCCAGTACTTC
j_call: TRBJ2-5
d_call: TRBD2
clone_size: -
v_call: TRBV11-2

cdr3_aa: CASSLNQLASQYF
cdr3_nt: TGTGCCAGCAGCCTAAATCAGCTAGCTTCGCAGTATTTT
j_call: TRBJ2-3
d_call: -
clone_size: few
v_call: TRBV5-6

cdr3_aa: CASSLVVAGGEQYF
cdr3_nt: TGCGCCAGCAGCTTGGTGGTAGCGGGGGGCGAGCAGTACTTC
j_call: TRBJ2-7
d_call: TRBD2
clone_size: -
v_call: TRBV5-1

cdr3_aa: CASSLAGRASYEQYF
cdr3_nt: TGTGCCAGCAGCTTGGCCGGGCGGGCCTCCTACGAGCAGTACTTC
j_call: TRBJ2-7
d_call: -
clone_size: once
v_call: TRBV5-6

cdr3_aa: CASSQPLERARVTYEQYF
cdr3_nt: TGTGCCAGCAGCCAGCCTTTGGAACGGGCCAGGGTAACCTACGAGCAGTACTTC
j_call: TRBJ2-7
d_call: -
clone_size: -
v_call: TRBV4-2

cdr3_aa: CASGLRAGYNEQFF
cdr3_nt: TGTGCTAGTGGTTTGAGGGCAGGGTATAATGAGCAGTTCTTC
j_call: TRBJ2-1
d_call: -
clone_size: few
v_call: TRBV12-5

cdr3_aa: CASSEQTTVNTEAFF
cdr3_nt: TGTGCCAGCAGCGAACAAACCACAGTAAACACTGAAGCTTTCTTT
j_call: TRBJ1-1
d_call: -
clone_size: -
v_call: TRBV9

cdr3_aa: CASLFDVRRGDEKLFF
cdr3_nt: TGTGCCAGCTTATTCGACGTTCGGCGGGGAGATGAAAAACTGTTTTTT
j_call: TRBJ1-4
d_call: -
clone_size: -
v_call: TRBV18

cdr3_aa: CASSDSEGASFNEQFF
cdr3_nt: TGTGCCAGCAGTGACTCTGAGGGGGCTTCGTTCAATGAGCAGTTCTTC
j_call: TRBJ2-1
d_call: TRBD1
clone_size: -
v_call: TRBV6-4

cdr3_aa: CASSYTRNNSPLHF
cdr3_nt: TGTGCCAGCAGTTACACTAGGAATAATTCACCCCTCCACTTT
j_call: TRBJ1-6
d_call: -
clone_size: -
v_call: TRBV6-5

cdr3_aa: CASSFGQLHNEQFF
cdr3_nt: TGCGCCAGCAGCTTCGGACAGCTCCACAATGAGCAGTTCTTC
j_call: TRBJ2-1
d_call: -
clone_size: -
v_call: TRBV5-1

cdr3_aa: CASSLEGTGGDTQYF
cdr3_nt: TGTGCCAGCAGCTTAGAAGGGACAGGAGGAGATACGCAGTATTTT
j_call: TRBJ2-3
d_call: TRBD1
clone_size: -
v_call: TRBV7-9

cdr3_aa: CASRIQGPGVMTQYF
cdr3_nt: TGTGCCAGCAGAATCCAGGGTCCAGGGGTCATGACCCAGTACTTC
j_call: TRBJ2-5
d_call: -
clone_size: -
v_call: TRBV5-4

cdr3_aa: CAVKPAGGRGELFF
cdr3_nt: TGTGCCGTTAAACCAGCGGGGGGGCGAGGGGAGCTGTTTTTT
j_call: TRBJ2-2
d_call: TRBD2
clone_size: -
v_call: TRBV19

cdr3_aa: CASRPDRGSAYEQYF
cdr3_nt: TGTGCCAGTAGGCCCGACAGGGGGTCGGCCTACGAGCAGTACTTC
j_call: TRBJ2-7
d_call: TRBD1
clone_size: -
v_call: TRBV19

cdr3_aa: CASTPGQYNEQFF
cdr3_nt: TGTGCCAGTACCCCCGGACAGTACAATGAGCAGTTCTTC
j_call: TRBJ2-1
d_call: -
clone_size: -
v_call: TRBV19

cdr3_aa: CASSPRQGAYEQYF
cdr3_nt: TGTGCCAGCAGCCCAAGACAGGGGGCCTACGAGCAGTACTTC
j_call: TRBJ2-7
d_call: TRBD1
clone_size: -
v_call: TRBV6-5

cdr3_aa: CASISRNGNYGYTF
cdr3_nt: TGTGCCAGCATATCAAGGAACGGGAACTATGGCTACACCTTC
j_call: TRBJ1-2
d_call: -
clone_size: -
v_call: TRBV5-8

cdr3_aa: CASSSGYGEQFF
cdr3_nt: TGTGCCAGCAGCTCCGGGTACGGTGAGCAGTTCTTC
j_call: TRBJ2-1
d_call: -
clone_size: -
v_call: TRBV25-1

cdr3_aa: CSDRGRPNYGYTF
cdr3_nt: TGCAGCGATAGGGGCAGACCCAACTATGGCTACACCTTC
j_call: TRBJ1-2
d_call: -
clone_size: -
v_call: TRBV29-1

cdr3_aa: CASSSGTVSGNTIYF
cdr3_nt: TGTGCCAGCAGCTCCGGGACAGTCTCTGGAAACACCATATATTTT
j_call: TRBJ1-3
d_call: TRBD1
clone_size: few
v_call: TRBV7-9

cdr3_aa: CAWRGGSYEQYF
cdr3_nt: TGTGCCTGGAGGGGGGGGTCTTACGAGCAGTACTTC
j_call: TRBJ2-7
d_call: TRBD2
clone_size: -
v_call: TRBV30

cdr3_aa: CASSDSYGLNYGYTF
cdr3_nt: TGTGCCAGCAGTGACTCCTACGGTCTCAACTATGGCTACACCTTC
j_call: TRBJ1-2
d_call: -
clone_size: -
v_call: TRBV6-4

cdr3_aa: CSASIGLAGRNEQFF
cdr3_nt: TGCAGCGCCTCTATCGGGTTAGCGGGACGTAATGAGCAGTTCTTC
j_call: TRBJ2-1
d_call: TRBD2
clone_size: -
v_call: TRBV29-1

cdr3_aa: CASSQTSGGADEQFF
cdr3_nt: TGTGCCAGCAGTCAGACTAGCGGGGGGGCGGATGAGCAGTTCTTC
j_call: TRBJ2-1
d_call: TRBD2
clone_size: few
v_call: TRBV6-1

cdr3_aa: CASRHGTSGGEETQYF
cdr3_nt: TGTGCCAGCAGGCATGGTACTAGCGGGGGGGAAGAGACCCAGTACTTC
j_call: TRBJ2-5
d_call: TRBD2
clone_size: -
v_call: TRBV11-2

cdr3_aa: CASRLALSHVLYEQYF
cdr3_nt: TGTGCAAGTCGCTTAGCGCTCTCCCATGTACTCTACGAGCAGTACTTC
j_call: TRBJ2-7
d_call: -
clone_size: few
v_call: TRBV12-2

cdr3_aa: CASSIRQGGGYTF
cdr3_nt: TGTGCCAGTAGTATAAGGCAGGGTGGCGGCTACACCTTC
j_call: TRBJ1-2
d_call: -
clone_size: -
v_call: TRBV19

cdr3_aa: CASSVAPGARGNTIYF
cdr3_nt: TGTGCCAGCAGCGTAGCCCCAGGGGCGCGCGGAAACACCATATATTTT
j_call: TRBJ1-3
d_call: -
clone_size: -
v_call: TRBV9

cdr3_aa: CASSGGGHKTQYF
cdr3_nt: TGTGCCAGCAGCGGGGGGGGACATAAGACCCAGTACTTC
j_call: TRBJ2-5
d_call: -
clone_size: -
v_call: TRBV11-3

cdr3_aa: CASSDEASGRGEQFF
cdr3_nt: TGTGCCAGCAGTGACGAGGCTAGCGGGAGAGGTGAGCAGTTCTTC
j_call: TRBJ2-1
d_call: TRBD2
clone_size: -
v_call: TRBV6-4